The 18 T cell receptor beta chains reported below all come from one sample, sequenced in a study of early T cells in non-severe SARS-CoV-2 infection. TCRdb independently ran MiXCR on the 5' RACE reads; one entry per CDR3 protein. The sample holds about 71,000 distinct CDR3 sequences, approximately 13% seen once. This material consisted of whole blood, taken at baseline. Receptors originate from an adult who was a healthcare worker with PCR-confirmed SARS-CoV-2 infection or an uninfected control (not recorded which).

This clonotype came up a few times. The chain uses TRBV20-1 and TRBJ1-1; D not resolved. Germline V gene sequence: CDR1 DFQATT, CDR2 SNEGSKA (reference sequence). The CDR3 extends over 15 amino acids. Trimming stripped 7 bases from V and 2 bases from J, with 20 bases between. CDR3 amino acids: CSGKRKTDLNTEAFF. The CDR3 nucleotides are TGCAGTGGAAAGAGAAAGACGGACCTAAACACTGAAGCTTTCTTT.

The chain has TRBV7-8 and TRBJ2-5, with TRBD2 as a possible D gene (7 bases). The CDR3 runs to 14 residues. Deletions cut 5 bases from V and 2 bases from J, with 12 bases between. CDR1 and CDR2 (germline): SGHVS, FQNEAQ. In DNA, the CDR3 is TGTGCCAGCAGCCGCGAGGGGGGGCAAGAGACCCAGTACTTC. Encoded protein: CASSREGGQETQYF. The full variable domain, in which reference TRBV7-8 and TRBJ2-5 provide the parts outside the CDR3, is GAGVSQSPRYKVAKRGQDVALRCDPISGHVSLFWYQQALGQGPEFLTYFQNEAQLDKSGLPSDRFFAERPEGSVSTLKIQRTQQEDSAVYLCASSREGGQETQYFGPGTRLLVL.

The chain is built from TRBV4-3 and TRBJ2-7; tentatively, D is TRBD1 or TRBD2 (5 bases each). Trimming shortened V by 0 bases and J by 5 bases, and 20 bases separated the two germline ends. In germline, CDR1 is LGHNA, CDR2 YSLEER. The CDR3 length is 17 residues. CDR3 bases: TGCGCCAGCAGCCAAGACTCACAACAGTCCCGGGGCGACGAGCAGTACTTC. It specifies CASSQDSQQSRGDEQYF.

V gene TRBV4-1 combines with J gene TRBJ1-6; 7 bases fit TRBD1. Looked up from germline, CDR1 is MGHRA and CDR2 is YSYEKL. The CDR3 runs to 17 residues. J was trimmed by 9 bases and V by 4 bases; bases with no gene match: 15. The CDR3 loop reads CASSPALRGKVGSPLHF. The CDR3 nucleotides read TGCGCCAGCAGCCCCGCTCTCAGGGGGAAGGTCGGTTCACCCCTCCACTTT.

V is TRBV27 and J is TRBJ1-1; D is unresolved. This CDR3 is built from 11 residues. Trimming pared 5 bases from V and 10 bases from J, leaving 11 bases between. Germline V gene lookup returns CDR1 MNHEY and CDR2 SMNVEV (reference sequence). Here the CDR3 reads CASSAGLAAFF. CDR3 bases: TGTGCCAGCAGTGCAGGTTTAGCAGCTTTCTTT.

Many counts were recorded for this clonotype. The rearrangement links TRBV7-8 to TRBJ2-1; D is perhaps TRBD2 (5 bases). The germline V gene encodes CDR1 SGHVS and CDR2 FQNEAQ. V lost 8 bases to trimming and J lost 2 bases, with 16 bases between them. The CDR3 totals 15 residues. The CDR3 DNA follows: TGTGCCAGCCTATCCAGACCCGGGGCCTACAATGAGCAGTTCTTC. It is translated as CASLSRPGAYNEQFF. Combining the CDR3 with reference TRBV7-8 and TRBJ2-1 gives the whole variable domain GAGVSQSPRYKVAKRGQDVALRCDPISGHVSLFWYQQALGQGPEFLTYFQNEAQLDKSGLPSDRFFAERPEGSVSTLKIQRTQQEDSAVYLCASLSRPGAYNEQFFGPGTRLTVL.

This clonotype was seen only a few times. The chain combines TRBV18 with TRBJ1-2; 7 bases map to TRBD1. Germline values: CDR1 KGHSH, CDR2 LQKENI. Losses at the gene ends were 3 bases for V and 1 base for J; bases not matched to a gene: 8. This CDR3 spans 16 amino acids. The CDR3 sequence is CASSPFTGDHNYGYTF. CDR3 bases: TGTGCCAGCTCACCGTTCACAGGGGATCATAACTATGGCTACACCTTC.

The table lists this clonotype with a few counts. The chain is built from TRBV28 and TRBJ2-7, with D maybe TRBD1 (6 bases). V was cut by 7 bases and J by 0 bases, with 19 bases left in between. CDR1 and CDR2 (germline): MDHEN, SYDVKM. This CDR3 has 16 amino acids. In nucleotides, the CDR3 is TGTGCCAGCACCCCCCCCCACGGACAGTTCTCCTACGAGCAGTACTTC. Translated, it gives CASTPPHGQFSYEQYF.

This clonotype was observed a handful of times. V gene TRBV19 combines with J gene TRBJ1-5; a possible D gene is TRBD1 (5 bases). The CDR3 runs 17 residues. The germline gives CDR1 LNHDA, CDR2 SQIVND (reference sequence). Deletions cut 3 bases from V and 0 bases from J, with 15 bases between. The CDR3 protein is CASSILRGTNSNQPQHF. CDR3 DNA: TGTGCCAGTAGTATTCTAAGGGGTACGAATAGCAATCAGCCCCAGCATTTT.

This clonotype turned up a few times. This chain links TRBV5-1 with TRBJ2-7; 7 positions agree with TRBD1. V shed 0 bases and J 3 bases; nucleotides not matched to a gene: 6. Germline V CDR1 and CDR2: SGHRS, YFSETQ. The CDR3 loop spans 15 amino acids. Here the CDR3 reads CASSLGTGRFYEQYF. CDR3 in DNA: TGCGCCAGCAGCTTGGGGACAGGCCGGTTCTACGAGCAGTACTTC.

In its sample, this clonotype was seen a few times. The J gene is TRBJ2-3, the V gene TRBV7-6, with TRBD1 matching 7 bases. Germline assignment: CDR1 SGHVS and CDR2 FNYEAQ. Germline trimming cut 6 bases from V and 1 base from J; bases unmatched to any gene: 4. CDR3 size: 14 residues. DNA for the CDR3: TGTGCCAGCAGTTCCGGGACAGGCACAGATACGCAGTATTTT. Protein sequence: CASSSGTGTDTQYF.

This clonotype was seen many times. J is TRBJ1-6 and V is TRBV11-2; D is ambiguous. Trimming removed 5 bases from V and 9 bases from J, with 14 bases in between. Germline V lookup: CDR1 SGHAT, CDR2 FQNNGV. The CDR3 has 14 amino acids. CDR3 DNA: TGTGCCAGCAGCCCTTCGCCTTCGGGTTCACCCCTCCACTTT. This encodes CASSPSPSGSPLHF.

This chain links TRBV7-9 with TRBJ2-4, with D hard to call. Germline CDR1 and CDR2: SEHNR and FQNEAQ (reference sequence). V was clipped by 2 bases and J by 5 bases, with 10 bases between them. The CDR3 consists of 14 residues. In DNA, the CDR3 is TGTGCCAGCAGCTTATTTCCAGAAGAAAACATTCAGTACTTC. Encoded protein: CASSLFPEENIQYF.

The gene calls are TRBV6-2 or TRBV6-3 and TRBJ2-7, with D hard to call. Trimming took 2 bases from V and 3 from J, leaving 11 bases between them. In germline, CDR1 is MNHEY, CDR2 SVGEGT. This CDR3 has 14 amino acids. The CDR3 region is CASSYSTSNYEQYF. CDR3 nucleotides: TGTGCCAGCAGTTACAGTACCAGCAACTACGAGCAGTACTTC.

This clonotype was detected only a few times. The DNA of the CDR3 is TGTGCCAGCAGCTTGATGTCCGAGAAAAATGAAAAACTGTTTTTT. Its protein product is CASSLMSEKNEKLFF. This rearrangement joins TRBV7-9 to TRBJ1-4; D remains unclear. Trimming stripped 3 bases from V and 5 bases from J, with 13 bases between. Germline CDR1 is SEHNR and CDR2 is FQNEAQ (reference sequence). This CDR3 is 15 amino acids long.

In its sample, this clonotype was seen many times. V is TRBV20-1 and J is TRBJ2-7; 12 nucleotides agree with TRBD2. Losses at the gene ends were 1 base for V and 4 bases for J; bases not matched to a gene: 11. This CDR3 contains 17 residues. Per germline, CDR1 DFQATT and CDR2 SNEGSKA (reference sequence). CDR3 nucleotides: TGCAGTGCTAGAGGTTCACTAGCGGGGGGTCAGAGATACGAGCAGTACTTC. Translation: CSARGSLAGGQRYEQYF.

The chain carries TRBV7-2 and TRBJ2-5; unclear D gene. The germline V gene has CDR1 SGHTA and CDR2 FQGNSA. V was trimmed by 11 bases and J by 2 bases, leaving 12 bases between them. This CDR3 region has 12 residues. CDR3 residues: CAEITGQETQYF. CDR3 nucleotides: TGTGCCGAAATCACTGGACAAGAGACCCAGTACTTC.

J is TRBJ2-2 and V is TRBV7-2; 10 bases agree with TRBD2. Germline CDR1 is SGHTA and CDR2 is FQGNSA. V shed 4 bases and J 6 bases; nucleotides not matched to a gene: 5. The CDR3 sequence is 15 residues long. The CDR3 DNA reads TGTGCCAGCAGCTCCGAGCGGGGGGGCCCCGGGGAGCTGTTTTTT. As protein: CASSSERGGPGELFF.